This entry features one T cell receptor beta chain sequence. The sample belongs to a study of control samples from healthy donors and cancer patients. The V gene's germline CDR1 is MDHEN and CDR2 SYDVKM. There are 14 residues in the CDR3. Trimming removed 3 bases from V and 2 bases from J, with 10 bases in between. The data were produced by immunoSEQ multiplex PCR, yet TCRdb's version contains in-frame clones alone and is incomplete. The table has over 10,000 clones, 85% to 95% seen once; the top ten hold roughly an eighth. The TCR sequence derives from an elderly man with lung cancer. The J gene is TRBJ1-2, the V gene TRBV28; the D is unclear. Sequencing was carried out using PBMCs. The CDR3 sequence: CASSFNGRNYGYTF. DNA for the CDR3: TGTGCCAGCAGTTTTAATGGCAGAAACTATGGCTACACCTTC.